The 12 T cell receptor beta chains in this list originate from one sample, sequenced in a study of T cell clonality in common variable immunodeficiency. TCRdb's copy holds only in-frame clones and misses some; the assay was immunoSEQ multiplex PCR. Observed in the sample are about 40,000 clones, none of them singletons. The sequenced material came from peripheral blood mononuclear cells. The receptors shown here come from a person between 18 and 75 years old in good health.

On this clone: The read ends 3 residues early relative to the CDR3; the germline J gene fills the gap. The chain employs TRBV25-1 and TRBJ2-5, with D perhaps given as TRBD1 or TRBD2 (6 bases each). Germline V gene data show CDR1 as MGHDK and CDR2 as SYGVNS. Trimming took off 3 bases at V and 4 bases at J, with 15 bases between the two ends. The length of the CDR3 is 15 residues. CDR3 bases read: TGTGCCAGCAGTGATAGGAGGGGGTTTGGAGAGACC. Protein: CASSDRRGFGET. The whole CDR3 reads CASSDRRGFGETQYF.

This clone was counted many times. The sequence runs out 3 residues before the end of the CDR3; the remainder is reconstructed from the germline J gene. V usage is TRBV20-1 and J usage is TRBJ2-2; D is perhaps TRBD1 (6 bases). Trimming stripped 3 bases from V and 0 bases from J, with 14 bases between. Germline V lookup: CDR1 DFQATT, CDR2 SNEGSKA (reference sequence). This CDR3 is built from 16 residues. Partial CDR3 DNA: TGCAGTGCTAGGGAAGGGGGTCGGGCGAACACCGGGGAG. Its translation is CSAREGGRANTGE. The entire CDR3 protein reads CSAREGGRANTGELFF.

This clone was observed at least ten times. Read sequence stops 3 residues before the CDR3 end, and the germline J gene provides the missing end. The rearrangement joins TRBV12-3 or TRBV12-4 to TRBJ1-4; no clear D gene. The CDR3 is 15 amino acids. Trimming cost V 5 bases and J 0 bases, with 10 bases left between them. Partial CDR3 DNA: TGTGCCAGCAGTGCAAACACCGCAACTAATGAAAAA. Protein product: CASSANTATNEK. The complete CDR3 sequence is CASSANTATNEKLFF.

This clone was counted at least ten times. The read terminates 3 residues ahead of where the CDR3 ends, so the germline J gene completes it. The gene calls are TRBV7-3 and TRBJ2-6; maybe TRBD1 (5 bases). The germline V gene encodes CDR1 SGHTA and CDR2 FQGTGA. CDR3 size: 14 residues. Trimming shortened V by 8 bases and J by 3 bases, and 11 bases separated the two germline ends. The CDR3 loop is CASGDRIGANVLTF. The part of the CDR3 DNA that was read is TGTGCCAGCGGTGACAGAATTGGGGCCAACGTC.

CDR3 DNA, as far as it was read: TGCAGTGCTAGAGATCAAGGGGGAGGAGGGGAGACG. Translated: CSARDQGGGGET. The whole CDR3 reads CSARDQGGGGETQYF. The rearrangement links TRBV20-1 to TRBJ2-3; tentatively, D is TRBD1 or TRBD2 (6 bases each). The read stops 3 residues short of the end of the CDR3; the missing end is completed from the germline J gene. Germline V lookup: CDR1 DFQATT, CDR2 SNEGSKA (reference sequence). The CDR3 extends over 15 amino acids.

The sample holds many counts of this clone. The CDR3 end falls 3 residues outside the read, so it is completed with the germline J gene. The V and J genes are TRBV20-1 and TRBJ2-5; TRBD2 matches 11 bases. The CDR3 covers 14 residues. Germline CDR1 is DFQATT and CDR2 is SNEGSKA (reference sequence). The V segment lost 7 bases and the J segment 3 bases; nucleotides outside the gene matches: 7. The CDR3 region is CSDPTSGAKETQYF. The covered CDR3 bases are TGCAGTGACCCGACTAGCGGGGCGAAAGAGACC.

In this sample, this clone turned up many times. The read gets to within 3 residues of the CDR3 end, and the germline J gene fills in the rest. The genes are TRBV30 and TRBJ2-7; 8 nucleotides match TRBD1. Unmatched junction bases numbered 15, after V lost 3 bases and J lost 2 bases. In germline, CDR1 is GTSNPN, CDR2 SVGIG (reference sequence). The CDR3 runs 17 residues. Partial CDR3 DNA: TGTGCCTGGAGCAGATCGGGACCCGGGACAGGAACCTACGAG. This sequence encodes CAWSRSGPGTGTYE. The complete CDR3 reads CAWSRSGPGTGTYEQYF. Together with reference TRBV30 and TRBJ2-7, the CDR3 gives the full variable domain: SQTIHQWPATLVQPVGSPLSLECTVEGTSNPNLYWYRQAAGRGLQLLFYSVGIGQISSEVPQNLSASRPQDRQFILSSKKLLLSDSGFYLCAWSRSGPGTGTYEQYFGPGTRLTVT.

The table lists this clone with many counts. CDR3 bases read: TGTGCCAGTAGTATAGTGGGGACTAGTAAGTCCGGGGAG. Its translation is CASSIVGTSKSGE. The CDR3 in full is CASSIVGTSKSGELFF. This chain connects TRBV19 to TRBJ2-2, with 8 bases identical to TRBD2. Read sequence stops 3 residues before the CDR3 end, and the germline J gene provides the missing end. CDR1 is LNHDA, CDR2 SQIVND, per germline (reference sequence). There are 16 residues in the CDR3. Trimming cost V 1 base and J 6 bases; bases outside gene matches: 7.

In the case of this clone: The CDR3 is cut off 3 residues early in the read; its end comes from the germline J gene. This chain uses TRBV7-8 with TRBJ1-1, with TRBD1 as a possible D gene (6 bases). Trimming removed 0 bases at V and 1 base at J, with 6 bases between. Germline assignment: CDR1 SGHVS and CDR2 FQNEAQ. The CDR3 runs to 14 residues. The sequenced CDR3 bases are TGTGCCAGCAGCTTAGCAGGGGGGAACACTGAA. This translates into CASSLAGGNTE. The CDR3 as a whole reads CASSLAGGNTEAFF.

This clone was counted at least ten times. The junction does not match germline at one end; this may be a read error. The read finishes 3 residues shy of the CDR3 end, and the germline J gene is used to complete it. The rearrangement links TRBV29-1 to TRBJ2-6; no clear D. CDR1 and CDR2 (germline): SQVTM, ANQGSEA. The CDR3 consists of 15 residues. The part of the CDR3 DNA that was read is TGCGGCGTTGAAAGGTACGACTCTGGGGCCAACGTC. Residues: CGVERYDSGANV. The CDR3 as a whole reads CGVERYDSGANVLTF.

This clone came up many times. The chain's CDR3 is CASSLAGAYNEQFF. The CDR3 DNA, read in part, is TGTGCCAGCAGCTTGGCGGGGGCCTACAATGAG. V is TRBV11-2 and J is TRBJ2-1; the match to TRBD2 covers 7 bases. The read stops 3 residues short of the end of the CDR3; the missing end is completed from the germline J gene. The germline V gene has CDR1 SGHAT and CDR2 FQNNGV. The CDR3 sequence is 14 residues long. Trimming removed 3 bases from V and 2 bases from J; junction bases left unmatched: 1.

This clone was found a few times. The read halts 3 residues ahead of the CDR3 end, with the missing end drawn from the germline J gene. This sequence joins TRBV7-9 and TRBJ2-3; TRBD2 matches 8 bases. With 0 bases clipped from V and 3 bases from J, the junction kept 2 bases outside the gene matches. This CDR3 is 15 amino acids long. Germline lookup yields CDR1 SEHNR and CDR2 FQNEAQ (reference sequence). CDR3 protein: CASSLAGLGTDTQYF. The CDR3 bases that were read are TGTGCCAGCAGCTTAGCGGGACTAGGGACAGATACG.